Below are 15 T cell receptor beta chains sequenced from a single sample in a study of spatial heterogeneity in lung cancer. The time point is: blood at routine non-recurrence follow-up after resection. One entry per CDR3 protein results from TCRdb running MiXCR on the 5' RACE reads. The repertoire has around 98,000 distinct CDR3 sequences, roughly a fifth of them found once; the top ten carry 21%. Sequences were derived from PBMCs, sampled at follow-up. Receptors were obtained from a male donor with early-stage non-small cell lung cancer.

This chain connects TRBV25-1 to TRBJ2-6; the match to TRBD1 covers 7 bases. Germline lookup yields CDR1 MGHDK and CDR2 SYGVNS. Trimming removed 4 bases from V and 1 base from J; junction bases left unmatched: 13. The CDR3 length is 19 residues. The DNA of the CDR3 is TGTGCCAGCAGTGTCGTAGGGGGACAGACAATTTCTGGGGCCAACGTCCTGACTTTC. Encoded protein: CASSVVGGQTISGANVLTF.

V and J are TRBV5-1 and TRBJ1-3; possibly TRBD1 for D (5 bases). V was shortened by 5 bases and J by 0 bases, with 18 bases between the two germline ends. Germline V gene sequence: CDR1 SGHRS, CDR2 YFSETQ. This CDR3 contains 17 residues. This CDR3 is CASSSVGPGTSGNTIYF. The CDR3 nucleotides are TGCGCCAGCAGTAGTGTGGGGCCAGGTACCTCTGGAAACACCATATATTTT.

This clonotype was seen a single time. The chain carries TRBV7-2 and TRBJ1-5, with D tentatively TRBD1 (5 bases). V was shortened by 4 bases and J by 6 bases, with 16 bases between the two germline ends. Looked up from germline, CDR1 is SGHTA and CDR2 is FQGNSA. This CDR3 contains 15 residues. The CDR3 nucleotides are TGTGCCAGCAGCTCCGGCGGGACGACTCTTCAGCCCCAGCATTTT. It yields the protein CASSSGGTTLQPQHF. Using reference TRBV7-2 and TRBJ1-5 for the parts outside the CDR3, the full variable domain is GAGVSQSPSNKVTEKGKDVELRCDPISGHTALYWYRQSLGQGLEFLIYFQGNSAPDKSGLPSDRFSAERTGGSVSTLTIQRTQQEDSAVYLCASSSGGTTLQPQHFGDGTRLSIL.

The V gene is TRBV19, the J gene TRBJ1-5; TRBD1 matches at 7 bases. CDR3 length: 16 residues. In germline, CDR1 is LNHDA, CDR2 SQIVND (reference sequence). Unmatched junction bases numbered 9, after V lost 7 bases and J lost 0 bases. The chain's CDR3 is CASTLTGRYSNQPQHF. CDR3 DNA: TGTGCCAGTACCCTGACAGGGCGATATAGCAATCAGCCCCAGCATTTT.

The chain has TRBV6-5 and TRBJ1-4; the D is unclear. Per the germline V gene, CDR1 is MNHEY and CDR2 is SVGAGI. Trimming cost V 6 bases and J 8 bases, with 19 bases left between them. The CDR3 extends over 15 amino acids. The CDR3 region is CASSPRDPRGEKLFF. The CDR3 DNA reads as TGTGCCAGCAGCCCCCGGGATCCTAGAGGGGAAAAACTGTTTTTT.

This sequence joins TRBV6-4 and TRBJ2-2, with D uncertain. Looked up from germline, CDR1 is MRHNA and CDR2 is SNTAGT. V was pared by 11 bases and J by 5 bases, with 9 bases between. The CDR3 has 11 residues. The chain's CDR3 is CAGRLTGELFF. The CDR3 DNA reads TGTGCCGGTCGACTTACCGGGGAGCTGTTTTTT.

This clonotype has more than one count but fewer than ten. The rearrangement links TRBV12-3 or TRBV12-4 to TRBJ2-2; 12 nucleotides match TRBD2. The CDR3 is made up of 15 amino acids. V trimming: 8 bases; J trimming: 6 bases; junction bases outside the gene matches: 7. CDR3 bases: TGTGCCAGCGGATTAGGGACTAGCGGGTCCGGGGAGCTGTTTTTT. Its protein product is CASGLGTSGSGELFF.

This clonotype was observed many times. The chain has TRBV6-2 or TRBV6-3 and TRBJ2-3; D unresolved. The CDR3 has 16 residues. V lost 6 bases and J 2 bases, leaving 18 bases between the germline ends. The germline CDR1 and CDR2 sequences are MNHEY and SVGEGT. The CDR3 region is CASSLAARSNTDTQYF. The CDR3 nucleotides are TGTGCCAGCAGCCTCGCGGCACGTTCGAACACAGATACGCAGTATTTT.

The chain carries TRBV20-1 and TRBJ2-7, with 7 bases lining up with TRBD1. The germline gives CDR1 DFQATT, CDR2 SNEGSKA (reference sequence). Trimming took 1 base from V and 2 from J; bases not matched to a gene: 5. There are 14 residues in the CDR3. The CDR3 sequence is CSARVGTATYEQYF. As DNA, the CDR3 is TGCAGTGCTAGAGTGGGGACAGCGACCTACGAGCAGTACTTC.

The chain carries TRBV6-1 and TRBJ2-7, with 13 bases that match TRBD2. After removal of 7 bases from V and 6 bases from J, the junction contained 9 bases not matched to a gene. This CDR3 region has 15 residues. CDR1 and CDR2 from the germline V gene are MNHNS and SASEGT. CDR3 protein: CASISPGTSGTEQYF. The CDR3 nucleotides read TGTGCCAGCATCTCACCGGGGACTAGCGGGACCGAGCAGTACTTC.

This clonotype was counted between two and nine times. The chain combines TRBV6-5 with TRBJ2-1; 9 bases are a match to TRBD2. Germline V gene sequence: CDR1 MNHEY, CDR2 SVGAGI. Trimming removed 11 bases from V and 8 bases from J; junction bases left unmatched: 7. This CDR3 has 12 residues. CDR3 protein: CASRTSEHEQFF. Written as DNA, the CDR3 is TGTGCCTCGCGGACTAGCGAGCATGAGCAGTTCTTC.

The sample holds a few counts of this clonotype. This chain connects TRBV6-5 to TRBJ1-1; D gene unclear. The CDR3 runs 13 residues. Germline V lookup: CDR1 MNHEY, CDR2 SVGAGI. V was cut by 6 bases and J by 0 bases, with 8 bases left in between. Written as DNA, the CDR3 is TGTGCCAGCAGGGAAACACTGAACACTGAAGCTTTCTTT. Residues: CASRETLNTEAFF.

This clonotype was detected many times. The chain couples TRBV5-6 to TRBJ1-5, with a weak D call TRBD1 (6 bases). Germline values: CDR1 SGHDT, CDR2 YYEEEE. Trimming stripped 3 bases from V and 6 bases from J, with 13 bases between. The CDR3 has 14 amino acids. The DNA for the CDR3 is TGTGCCAGCAGCTCACCTGGGGGCGGTCAGCCCCAGCATTTT. This translates into CASSSPGGGQPQHF. Full variable domain (remainder filled in from reference TRBV5-6 and TRBJ1-5): DAGVTQSPTHLIKTRGQQVTLRCSPKSGHDTVSWYQQALGQGPQFIFQYYEEEERQRGNFPDRFSGHQFPNYSSELNVNALLLGDSALYLCASSSPGGGQPQHFGDGTRLSIL.

This clonotype occurred a few times. The DNA of the CDR3 is TGTGCCAGCAGTCCTGGGGCCCTTTTGAATGAGCAGTTCTTC. Its protein is CASSPGALLNEQFF. The chain joins TRBV25-1 to TRBJ2-1; a possible D gene is TRBD1 (5 bases). This CDR3 is 14 amino acids long. Germline CDR1 reads MGHDK; CDR2 reads SYGVNS. V lost 5 bases, J lost 7 bases, and 15 bases lay in between.

This clonotype occurred a few times. V gene TRBV29-1 combines with J gene TRBJ2-5, with D unresolved. The length of the CDR3 is 14 residues. Trimming took 8 bases from V and 5 from J, leaving 21 bases between them. The V gene's germline CDR1 is SQVTM and CDR2 ANQGSEA. The CDR3 DNA follows: TGCAGCTTCACCTGGACCCTATCCGCGGAGACCCAGTACTTC. Its translation: CSFTWTLSAETQYF.